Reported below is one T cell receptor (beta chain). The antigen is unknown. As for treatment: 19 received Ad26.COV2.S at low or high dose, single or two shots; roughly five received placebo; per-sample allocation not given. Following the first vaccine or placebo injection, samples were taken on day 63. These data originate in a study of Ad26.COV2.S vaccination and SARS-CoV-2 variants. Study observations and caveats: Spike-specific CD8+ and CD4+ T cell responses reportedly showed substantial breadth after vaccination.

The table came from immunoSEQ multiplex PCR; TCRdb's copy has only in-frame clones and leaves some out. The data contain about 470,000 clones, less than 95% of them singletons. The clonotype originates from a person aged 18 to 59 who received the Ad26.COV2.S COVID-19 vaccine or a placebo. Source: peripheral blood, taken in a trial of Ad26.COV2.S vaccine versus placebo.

CDR3 sequence: CASTGQGGLTSGNTIYF. In DNA, the CDR3 is TGTGCCAGCACAGGACAGGGAGGGCTCACCTCTGGAAACACCATATATTTT. The V and J genes are TRBV21-1 and TRBJ1-3; no check of the table's D call, TRBD1, against the DNA was made. TRBV21-1 is an annotated pseudogene. This CDR3 spans 17 amino acids.